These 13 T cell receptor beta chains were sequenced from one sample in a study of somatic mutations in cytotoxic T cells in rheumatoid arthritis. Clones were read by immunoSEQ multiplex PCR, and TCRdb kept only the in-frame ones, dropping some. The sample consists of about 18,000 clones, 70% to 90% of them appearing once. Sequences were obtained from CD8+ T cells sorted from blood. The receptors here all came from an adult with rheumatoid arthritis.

As DNA, the CDR3 is TGTGCCAGCAGCGGGATCACTAGCACAGATACGCAGTATTTT. It specifies CASSGITSTDTQYF. The chain joins TRBV7-9 to TRBJ2-3; D remains unclear. The CDR3 totals 14 residues. Germline CDR1 is SEHNR and CDR2 is FQNEAQ (reference sequence). V was trimmed by 5 bases and J by 0 bases, leaving 9 bases between them. Together with reference TRBV7-9 and TRBJ2-3, the CDR3 gives the full variable domain: DTGVSQNPRHKITKRGQNVTFRCDPISEHNRLYWYRQTLGQGPEFLTYFQNEAQLEKSRLLSDRFSAERPKGSFSTLEIQRTEQGDSAMYLCASSGITSTDTQYFGPGTRLTVL.

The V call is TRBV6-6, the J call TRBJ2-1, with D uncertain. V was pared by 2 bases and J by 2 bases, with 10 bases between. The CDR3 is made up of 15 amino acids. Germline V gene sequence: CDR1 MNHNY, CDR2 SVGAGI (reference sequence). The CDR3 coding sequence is TGTGCCAGCAGTTACCGCGTGAGTACCTACAATGAGCAGTTCTTC. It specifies CASSYRVSTYNEQFF.

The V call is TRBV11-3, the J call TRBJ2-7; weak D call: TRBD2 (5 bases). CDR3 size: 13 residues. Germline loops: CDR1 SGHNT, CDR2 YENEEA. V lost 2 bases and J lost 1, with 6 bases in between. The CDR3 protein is CASSLRGSYEQYF. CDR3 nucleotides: TGTGCCAGCAGCTTACGGGGTTCCTACGAGCAGTACTTC.

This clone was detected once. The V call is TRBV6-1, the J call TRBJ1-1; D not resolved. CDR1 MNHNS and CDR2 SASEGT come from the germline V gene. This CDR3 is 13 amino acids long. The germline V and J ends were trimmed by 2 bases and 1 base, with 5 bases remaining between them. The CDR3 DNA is TGTGCCAGCAGTGAACACGGGAACACTGAAGCTTTCTTT. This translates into CASSEHGNTEAFF.

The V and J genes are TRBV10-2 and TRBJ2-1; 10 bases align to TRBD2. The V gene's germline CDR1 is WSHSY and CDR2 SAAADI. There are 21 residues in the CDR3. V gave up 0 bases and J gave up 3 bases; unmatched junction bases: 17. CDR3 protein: CASSESLTELAGTRGYNEQFF. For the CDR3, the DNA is TGCGCCAGCAGTGAGTCGCTCACGGAACTAGCGGGGACGCGGGGCTACAATGAGCAGTTCTTC.

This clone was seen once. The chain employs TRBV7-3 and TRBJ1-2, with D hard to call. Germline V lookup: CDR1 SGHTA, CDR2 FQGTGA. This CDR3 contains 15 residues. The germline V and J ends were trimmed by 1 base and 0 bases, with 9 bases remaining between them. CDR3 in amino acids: CASSLIGGTNYGYTF. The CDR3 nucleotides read TGTGCCAGCAGCTTAATTGGAGGGACTAACTATGGCTACACCTTC.

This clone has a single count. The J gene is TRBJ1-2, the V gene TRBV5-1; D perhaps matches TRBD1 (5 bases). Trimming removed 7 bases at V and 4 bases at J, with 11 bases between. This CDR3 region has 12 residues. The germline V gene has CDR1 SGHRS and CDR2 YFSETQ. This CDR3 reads CASRSGSYGYTF. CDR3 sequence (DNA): TGCGCCAGCCGATCAGGGAGCTATGGCTACACCTTC.

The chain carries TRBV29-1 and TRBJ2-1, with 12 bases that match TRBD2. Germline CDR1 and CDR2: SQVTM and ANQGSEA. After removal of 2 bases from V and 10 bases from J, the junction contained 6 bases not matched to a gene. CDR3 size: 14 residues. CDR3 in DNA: TGCAGCGTTGAACCGGGGACTAGCGGGCTAGAGCAGTTCTTC. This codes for CSVEPGTSGLEQFF.

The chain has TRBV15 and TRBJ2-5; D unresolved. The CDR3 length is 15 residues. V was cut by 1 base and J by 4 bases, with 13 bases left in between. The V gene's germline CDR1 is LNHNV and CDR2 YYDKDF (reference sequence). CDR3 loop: CATSRGGRARETQYF. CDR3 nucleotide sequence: TGTGCCACCAGCAGAGGCGGACGGGCGCGAGAGACCCAGTACTTC.

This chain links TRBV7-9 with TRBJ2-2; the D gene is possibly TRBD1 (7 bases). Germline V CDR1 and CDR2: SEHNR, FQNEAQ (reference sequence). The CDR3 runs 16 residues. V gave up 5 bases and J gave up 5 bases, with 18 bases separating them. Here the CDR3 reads CASSINRDSGTGELFF. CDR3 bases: TGTGCCAGCAGCATCAACCGGGACAGCGGGACCGGGGAGCTGTTTTTT.

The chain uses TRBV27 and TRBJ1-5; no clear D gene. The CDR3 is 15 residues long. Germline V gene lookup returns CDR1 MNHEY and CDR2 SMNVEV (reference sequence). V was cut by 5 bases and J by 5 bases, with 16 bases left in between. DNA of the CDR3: TGTGCCAGCAGTACGGGCACGCGAAGCGATCAGCCCCAGCATTTT. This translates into CASSTGTRSDQPQHF.

The CDR3 protein is CASSLYYEQYF. The DNA for the CDR3 is TGTGCCAGCAGTTTATACTACGAGCAGTACTTC. The chain recombines TRBV28 with TRBJ2-5; D unresolved. The J call may not be correct, given that the DNA end is closer to TRBJ2-7. The CDR3 extends over 11 amino acids. The germline V gene encodes CDR1 MDHEN and CDR2 SYDVKM.

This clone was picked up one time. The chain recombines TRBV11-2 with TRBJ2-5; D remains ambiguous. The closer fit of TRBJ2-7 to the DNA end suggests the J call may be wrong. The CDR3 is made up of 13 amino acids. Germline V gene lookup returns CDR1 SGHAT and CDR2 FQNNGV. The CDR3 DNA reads TGTGCCAGCAGCAAGCCCGGCTCCTACGAGCAGTACTTC. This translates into CASSKPGSYEQYF.